Following are 2 T cell receptor beta chains from one sample sequenced in a study of identical twins. TCRdb called the 5' RACE reads again in MiXCR, with one record for every CDR3 protein. The data show hundreds of thousands of distinct CDR3 sequences, 7% seen once. These same data were also listed under a study on yellow fever vaccine responses in identical twins.

The sequenced material came from memory (CD45RO+) T cells sorted from blood. The source of these receptors is a woman between 18 and 30 years old in good health.

The chain carries TRBV20-1 and TRBJ1-2; 7 bases line up with TRBD1. CDR1 DFQATT and CDR2 SNEGSKA come from the germline V gene (reference sequence). The CDR3 runs 14 residues. V lost 8 bases, J lost 6 bases, and 15 bases stayed unmatched. The CDR3 nucleotides read TGCAGTTCCGAAAAGGGGGCGGGTGTGGATGGCTACACCTTC. It encodes CSSEKGAGVDGYTF.

This chain joins TRBV11-2 and TRBJ1-1; 7 bases agree with TRBD1. This CDR3 contains 20 residues. V was clipped by 0 bases and J by 0 bases; unmatched bases: 16. Germline assignment: CDR1 SGHAT and CDR2 FQNNGV. The DNA for the CDR3 is TGTGCCAGCAGCTTAGACCGCTATGGGTCAAGACAGGGACTGAACACTGAAGCTTTCTTT. This sequence encodes CASSLDRYGSRQGLNTEAFF.